These 22 T cell receptor beta chains came from one sample sequenced in a study of blood T cells in healthy people across ages (dated by TCRdb to the mid-2010s). Library generation was performed with 5' RACE. Sequenced on an Illumina HiSeq 2500. A second about 7 to 11 cycle PCR used a sample-barcoded 5' primer and a J-beta primer mix. TCRdb reprocessed the public reads (quality trimming at Q25 with fastp, clone calling with MiXCR) and kept in-frame beta chains. Entries are consolidated by CDR3 protein sequence, retaining the most common genes and DNA. In this sample the table shows hundreds of thousands of distinct CDR3 sequences, over 20% of which occur a single time. Roughly 3.7% of the sample rests with the top ten. The sequenced sample consisted of blood. The receptors were sampled from an older man in good health.

This clonotype was seen a few times. The gene calls are TRBV9 and TRBJ2-3, with D unclear. Trimming cost V 1 base and J 7 bases, with 4 bases left between them. Germline CDR1 is SGDLS and CDR2 is YYNGEE. The CDR3 is 11 amino acids. Here the CDR3 DNA reads TGTGCCAGCAGCGTATCGAATACGCAGTATTTT. This codes for CASSVSNTQYF. Supplemented by reference TRBV9 and TRBJ2-3, the full variable domain reads DSGVTQTPKHLITATGQRVTLRCSPRSGDLSVYWYQQSLDQGLQFLIQYYNGEERAKGNILERFSAQQFPDLHSELNLSSLELGDSALYFCASSVSNTQYFGPGTRLTVL.

This chain connects TRBV2 to TRBJ1-2; D is perhaps TRBD1 (5 bases). V lost 6 bases to trimming and J lost 2 bases, with 16 bases between them. Germline lookup yields CDR1 SNHLY and CDR2 FYNNEI. CDR3 length equals 15 residues. CDR3 sequence reads: CASRSPRGPNYGYTF. The CDR3 DNA is TGTGCCAGCAGGAGTCCCCGGGGCCCAAACTATGGCTACACCTTC.

This clonotype has just a few counts. The chain combines TRBV7-2 with TRBJ2-5, with 11 bases that match TRBD2. With 5 bases clipped from V and 2 bases from J, the junction kept 10 bases outside the gene matches. Per germline, CDR1 SGHTA and CDR2 FQGNSA. This CDR3 comprises 17 residues. CDR3 residues: CASSLDGRTSGQETQYF. The CDR3 region has the DNA TGTGCCAGCAGCCTCGACGGGAGGACTAGCGGGCAAGAGACCCAGTACTTC.

The chain combines TRBV28 with TRBJ2-3, with 7 bases that match TRBD2. This CDR3 has 17 amino acids. Germline V gene lookup returns CDR1 MDHEN and CDR2 SYDVKM. J lost 2 bases, V lost 4 bases, and 12 bases had no gene match. The CDR3 DNA is TGTGCCAGCAGTTCGGGCTGGGAGACTAGCACCACAGATACGCAGTATTTT. This translates into CASSSGWETSTTDTQYF.

This chain joins TRBV21-1 and TRBJ2-5; TRBD2 is the table's D call, not checked against the DNA. TRBV21-1 is a pseudogene locus. The CDR3 runs 16 residues. The CDR3 sequence: CASSNPTSPRQETQYF. In DNA form, the CDR3 reads TGTGCCAGCAGCAACCCAACGAGTCCACGGCAAGAGACCCAGTACTTC.

A few counts support this clonotype. The V and J genes are TRBV12-3 or TRBV12-4 and TRBJ2-1; 13 bases map to TRBD2. The J segment lost 5 bases and the V segment lost 5 bases, leaving 3 bases of the junction unmatched. CDR3 length: 15 residues. Written as DNA, the CDR3 is TGTGCCAGCAGTCGGGGACTAGCGGGACACAATGAGCAGTTCTTC. Protein: CASSRGLAGHNEQFF.

This clonotype was counted only a few times. The V gene is TRBV25-1, the J gene TRBJ2-7; D is ambiguous. Trimming shortened V by 2 bases and J by 5 bases, and 16 bases separated the two germline ends. Germline V lookup: CDR1 MGHDK, CDR2 SYGVNS. The CDR3 extends over 15 amino acids. CDR3 protein: CASSETTALPNEQYF. CDR3 nucleotide sequence: TGTGCCAGCAGTGAAACGACTGCTCTTCCCAACGAGCAGTACTTC.

In this sample, this clonotype turned up a few times. This chain joins TRBV2 and TRBJ2-1; TRBD2 matches 14 bases. The CDR3 has 15 residues. Germline trimming cut 5 bases from V and 9 bases from J; bases unmatched to any gene: 6. The germline V gene has CDR1 SNHLY and CDR2 FYNNEI. The CDR3: CASSWGTSGSGEQFF. CDR3 nucleotide sequence: TGTGCCAGCAGTTGGGGGACTAGCGGGAGTGGTGAGCAGTTCTTC.

The chain links TRBV20-1 to TRBJ1-1; perhaps TRBD1 as D (5 bases). This CDR3 contains 14 residues. The germline V and J ends were trimmed by 6 bases and 1 base, with 15 bases remaining between them. The germline gives CDR1 DFQATT, CDR2 SNEGSKA (reference sequence). The CDR3 DNA follows: TGCAGTGCCCCAAAGAACCAGGGGAACACTGAAGCTTTCTTT. Amino acids: CSAPKNQGNTEAFF.

The chain employs TRBV18 and TRBJ2-7; D is undetermined. The CDR3 length is 12 residues. Trimming took off 3 bases at V and 5 bases at J, with 8 bases between the two ends. Per germline, CDR1 KGHSH and CDR2 LQKENI. In nucleotides, the CDR3 is TGTGCCAGCTCACCCCTCGGCCACGAGCAGTACTTC. Translated: CASSPLGHEQYF.

This sequence joins TRBV20-1 and TRBJ2-5, with D perhaps matching TRBD1 (5 bases). The CDR3 loop spans 12 amino acids. Per the germline V gene, CDR1 is DFQATT and CDR2 is SNEGSKA (reference sequence). Trimming took off 4 bases at V and 5 bases at J, with 11 bases between the two ends. This chain's CDR3 is CSANGADETQYF. CDR3 in DNA: TGCAGTGCTAATGGGGCAGATGAGACCCAGTACTTC.

This sequence joins TRBV11-2 and TRBJ2-7, with D perhaps given as TRBD1 or TRBD2 (5 bases each). Per the germline V gene, CDR1 is SGHAT and CDR2 is FQNNGV. Trimming took 3 bases from V and 0 from J, leaving 15 bases between them. This CDR3 is built from 16 residues. The CDR3 region has the DNA TGTGCCAGCAGCTTCGGGGCAGCGGACCCCTCCTACGAGCAGTACTTC. Translated: CASSFGAADPSYEQYF.

The V call is TRBV20-1, the J call TRBJ2-5, with D perhaps assigned TRBD1 or TRBD2 (5 bases each). This CDR3 comprises 13 residues. The ends were cut back, 1 base at V and 5 bases at J, with 11 bases in the middle. Germline V CDR1 and CDR2: DFQATT, SNEGSKA (reference sequence). The DNA for the CDR3 is TGCAGTGCTAGAGTTCGGGGCCCCGAGACCCAGTACTTC. Translating it yields CSARVRGPETQYF.

This chain joins TRBV25-1 and TRBJ1-3; no firm D call. From germline, CDR1 is MGHDK and CDR2 SYGVNS. V was cut by 3 bases and J by 2 bases, with 5 bases left in between. The CDR3 contains 13 residues. CDR3: CASSDPTGNTIYF. As DNA, the CDR3 is TGTGCCAGCAGTGACCCGACTGGAAACACCATATATTTT. The complete variable domain, with remaining parts taken from reference TRBV25-1 and TRBJ1-3, reads EADIYQTPRYLVIGTGKKITLECSQTMGHDKMYWYQQDPGMELHLIHYSYGVNSTEKGDLSSESTVSRIRTEHFPLTLESARPSHTSQYLCASSDPTGNTIYFGEGSWLTVV.

This chain joins TRBV28 and TRBJ1-6, with D possibly TRBD1 on 5 matching bases. CDR1 is MDHEN, CDR2 SYDVKM, per germline. The CDR3 loop spans 12 amino acids. V was shortened by 5 bases and J by 9 bases, with 8 bases between the two germline ends. CDR3 DNA sequence: TGTGCCAGCAGTCTGGACACTTCACCCCTCCACTTT. It yields the protein CASSLDTSPLHF.

The chain uses TRBV12-3 or TRBV12-4 and TRBJ1-6; D remains ambiguous. This CDR3 is 15 amino acids long. V dropped 6 bases and J dropped 3 bases, with 12 bases sitting between them. This chain's CDR3 is CASSLYDHYNSPLHF. As DNA, the CDR3 is TGTGCCAGCAGCCTTTACGACCACTATAATTCACCCCTCCACTTT.

The V gene is TRBV10-3, the J gene TRBJ2-3; 14 bases fit TRBD2. Unmatched junction bases numbered 12, after V lost 3 bases and J lost 1 base. The CDR3 runs 20 residues. Germline lookup yields CDR1 ENHRY and CDR2 SYGVKD. CDR3 DNA sequence: TGTGCCATCAGTGAACCCCCACGACTAGCGGGAGGGCGTGGCACAGATACGCAGTATTTT. This encodes CAISEPPRLAGGRGTDTQYF.

The chain joins TRBV5-6 to TRBJ2-5, with D perhaps matching TRBD2 (6 bases). The last part of the DNA fits TRBJ2-1 better; the J call may be wrong. This CDR3 comprises 14 residues. Germline loops: CDR1 SGHDT, CDR2 YYEEEE. CDR3 residues: CASSLGGPNNEQFF. Written as DNA, the CDR3 is TGTGCCAGCAGCTTAGGAGGGCCCAACAATGAGCAGTTCTTC.

The rearrangement joins TRBV5-1 to TRBJ2-3; the match to TRBD1 covers 10 bases. The CDR3 loop spans 15 amino acids. After removal of 5 bases from V and 1 base from J, the junction contained 4 bases not matched to a gene. Germline V gene sequence: CDR1 SGHRS, CDR2 YFSETQ. The CDR3 loop is CASRGQGLGTDTQYF. The CDR3 region has the DNA TGCGCCAGCAGGGGACAGGGGTTGGGCACAGATACGCAGTATTTT.

In its sample, this clonotype was seen a few times. A read error is possible here, since a much larger clone lies one base away. This sequence joins TRBV20-1 and TRBJ1-5, with D possibly being TRBD1 (5 bases). CDR1 and CDR2 (germline): DFQATT, SNEGSKA (reference sequence). The V end lost 2 bases, the J end lost 5 bases, and 13 bases lay between the germline ends. CDR3 length: 14 amino acids. DNA for the CDR3: TGCAGTGCTAGAACCGACGGGGCGTATCAGCCCCAGCATTTT. This gives the protein CSARTDGAYQPQHF.

The CDR3 nucleotides are TGTGCCAGCAGTTCCCGGGGACAGTTTTACGAGCAGTACTTC. Its protein is CASSSRGQFYEQYF. The chain couples TRBV6-2 or TRBV6-3 to TRBJ2-7, with TRBD1 matching 7 bases. The CDR3 is 14 residues long. Germline loops: CDR1 MNHEY, CDR2 SVGEGT. J was trimmed by 4 bases and V by 4 bases; bases with no gene match: 7.

This clonotype has only a few counts. This chain uses TRBV11-2 with TRBJ1-2; perhaps TRBD1 as D (6 bases). The CDR3 loop spans 13 amino acids. Trimming left V 5 bases short and J 4 bases short, with 11 bases between. Germline loops: CDR1 SGHAT, CDR2 FQNNGV. The CDR3 is CASSRSGAYGYTF. The CDR3 nucleotides are TGTGCCAGCAGCCGGTCAGGGGCCTATGGCTACACCTTC.